The 18 T cell receptor beta chains reported below all come from one sample, sequenced in a study of CD8 T cells in ankylosing spondylitis. TCRdb itself ran the 5' RACE reads through MiXCR, one entry per CDR3 protein. The sample consists of about 300,000 distinct CDR3 sequences, about a fifth of them appearing once. Sequenced material: blood, either unsorted or a sorted T cell fraction (not recorded which). The origin of the receptors is a female donor with ankylosing spondylitis or in good health (not recorded which).

This clonotype came up many times. The chain combines TRBV29-1 with TRBJ2-1; 8 positions match TRBD1. The germline gives CDR1 SQVTM, CDR2 ANQGSEA. This CDR3 comprises 11 residues. V shed 4 bases, J shed 7 bases, and the junction held 0 bases outside the gene matches. The CDR3, as DNA: TGCAGCGTTGGGACAGGGAATGAGCAGTTCTTC. Amino acid sequence: CSVGTGNEQFF.

The gene calls are TRBV28 and TRBJ1-2; D might be TRBD1 (5 bases). CDR1 and CDR2 from the germline V gene are MDHEN and SYDVKM. Trimming shortened V by 7 bases and J by 7 bases, and 13 bases separated the two germline ends. The CDR3 runs to 12 residues. The DNA for the CDR3 is TGTGCCAGCACAGCAGGGACCGTTGGCTACACCTTC. Translating gives CASTAGTVGYTF.

This clonotype was detected a few times. The J gene is TRBJ2-1, the V gene TRBV27; the D gene is possibly TRBD2 (6 bases). V gave up 6 bases and J gave up 3 bases, with 18 bases separating them. This CDR3 is 16 amino acids long. Germline V gene data show CDR1 as MNHEY and CDR2 as SMNVEV (reference sequence). The CDR3 region has the DNA TGTGCCAGCAGCCCCACGAGGGAGGCTCTCTACAATGAGCAGTTCTTC. It yields the protein CASSPTREALYNEQFF.

This clonotype was seen more than once but under ten times. The chain links TRBV5-1 to TRBJ2-2, with a possible D match to TRBD2 (5 bases). Germline V gene lookup returns CDR1 SGHRS and CDR2 YFSETQ. CDR3 length equals 12 residues. The V end lost 2 bases, the J end lost 8 bases, and 7 bases lay between the germline ends. In DNA form, the CDR3 reads TGCGCCAGCAGCTTCGGGATGGGGGAGCTGTTTTTT. Protein product: CASSFGMGELFF.

The rearrangement links TRBV7-2 to TRBJ2-1, with TRBD1 matching 7 bases. V was clipped by 2 bases and J by 10 bases; unmatched bases: 5. From germline, CDR1 is SGHTA and CDR2 FQGNSA. This CDR3 has 13 amino acids. As DNA, the CDR3 is TGTGCCAGCAGCTTAATTGACAGGGCGGAGCAGTTCTTC. It specifies CASSLIDRAEQFF.

This clonotype was recorded a few times. V is TRBV12-3 or TRBV12-4 and J is TRBJ1-1; unclear D gene. The CDR3 is 16 residues long. V was trimmed by 1 base and J by 1 base, leaving 13 bases between them. CDR3 coding DNA: TGTGCCAGCAGTTTAGTTGTGCAGGTCACGAACACTGAAGCTTTCTTT. Translation: CASSLVVQVTNTEAFF.

This clonotype has only a few counts. CDR3 residues: CSARDHGDLGNQPQHF. Here the CDR3 DNA reads TGCAGTGCTAGAGATCACGGGGATTTGGGCAATCAGCCCCAGCATTTT. The chain couples TRBV20-1 to TRBJ1-5; D unresolved. The CDR3 runs 16 residues. CDR1 is DFQATT and CDR2 is SNEGSKA in the germline V gene (reference sequence). Trimming shortened V by 0 bases and J by 2 bases, and 14 bases separated the two germline ends.

The V and J genes are TRBV6-5 and TRBJ2-3, with D maybe TRBD2 (5 bases). V was pared by 0 bases and J by 4 bases, with 14 bases between. This CDR3 region has 16 residues. The germline V gene encodes CDR1 MNHEY and CDR2 SVGAGI. The CDR3 bases are TGTGCCAGCAGTTACTCTCCCCCTCGAGGGCCAGATACGCAGTATTTT. Protein: CASSYSPPRGPDTQYF.

V usage is TRBV5-5 and J usage is TRBJ1-5; D remains unclear. The CDR3 length is 16 residues. The ends were cut back, 0 bases at V and 2 bases at J, with 12 bases in the middle. Per the germline V gene, CDR1 is SGHKS and CDR2 is YYEKEE (reference sequence). The CDR3 here is CASSLVAIGGNQPQHF. CDR3 coding DNA: TGTGCCAGCAGCTTGGTGGCCATAGGAGGCAATCAGCCCCAGCATTTT.

The chain uses TRBV7-9 and TRBJ2-2; possible D gene TRBD1, 5 bases. CDR1 is SEHNR, CDR2 FQNEAQ, per germline (reference sequence). This CDR3 is built from 13 residues. With 7 bases removed from V and 4 bases from J, the gap between germline ends came to 10 bases. DNA for the CDR3: TGTGCCAGCACTCCGACAGCCACCGGGGAGCTGTTTTTT. Protein product: CASTPTATGELFF.

The rearrangement joins TRBV12-3 or TRBV12-4 to TRBJ2-2; no definite D call. This CDR3 is 15 amino acids long. V was clipped by 3 bases and J by 1 base, with 9 bases between them. CDR3 DNA: TGTGCCAGCAGTTTCGGAGCGAGGAACACCGGGGAGCTGTTTTTT. Its protein is CASSFGARNTGELFF.

This clonotype was counted at least ten times. The chain combines TRBV12-3 or TRBV12-4 with TRBJ1-2, with D perhaps TRBD1 (5 bases). The CDR3 sequence is 15 residues long. Trimming removed 2 bases at V and 2 bases at J, with 12 bases between. The CDR3 here is CASSLLPRANYGYTF. The CDR3 nucleotides read TGTGCCAGCAGTTTACTTCCCAGGGCAAACTATGGCTACACCTTC.

This clonotype has just a few counts. V is TRBV19 and J is TRBJ2-1; 13 positions agree with TRBD2. The CDR3 totals 17 residues. After removal of 5 bases from V and 5 bases from J, the junction contained 9 bases not matched to a gene. The germline V gene has CDR1 LNHDA and CDR2 SQIVND (reference sequence). In nucleotides, the CDR3 is TGTGCCAGTAGTCGCGGACTAGCGGGAGTTTTGCACAATGAGCAGTTCTTC. This codes for CASSRGLAGVLHNEQFF.

This clonotype has only a few counts. The V gene is TRBV5-1, the J gene TRBJ2-6, with D possibly being TRBD2 (6 bases). This CDR3 has 17 amino acids. The germline gives CDR1 SGHRS, CDR2 YFSETQ. Trimming removed 0 bases at V and 0 bases at J, with 10 bases between. CDR3 DNA: TGCGCCAGCAGCTTGGAGGCGCGGGGCTCTGGGGCCAACGTCCTGACTTTC. This sequence encodes CASSLEARGSGANVLTF.

The CDR3 region has the DNA TGCAGCGCTAGGGCTCAGGGTTCGCTCTATGGCTACACCTTC. Its protein product is CSARAQGSLYGYTF. The chain recombines TRBV29-1 with TRBJ1-2, with D tentatively TRBD1 (5 bases). The CDR3 consists of 14 residues. The V and J ends lost 7 bases and 4 bases respectively, with 19 bases between them. From germline, CDR1 is SQVTM and CDR2 ANQGSEA.

The chain is built from TRBV30 and TRBJ1-1; D is possibly TRBD1 (5 bases). The CDR3 is made up of 14 amino acids. The V gene's germline CDR1 is GTSNPN and CDR2 SVGIG (reference sequence). V was shortened by 1 base and J by 2 bases, with 11 bases between the two germline ends. In DNA form, the CDR3 reads TGTGCCTGGAGTGAGGGGAGTCCCAACACTGAAGCTTTCTTT. Its translation is CAWSEGSPNTEAFF.

This clonotype has a handful of counts. The chain recombines TRBV12-3 or TRBV12-4 with TRBJ2-2; 12 nucleotides match TRBD2. CDR3 size: 16 residues. The V and J ends lost 7 bases and 6 bases, in that order; junction bases with no gene match: 9. CDR3 sequence: CASTRGLAGGAGELFF. The CDR3 DNA follows: TGTGCCAGCACCCGTGGGCTAGCGGGAGGGGCCGGGGAGCTGTTTTTT.

This clonotype was observed a handful of times. The V and J genes are TRBV12-5 and TRBJ2-7; no reliable D call. This CDR3 region has 14 residues. Per the germline V gene, CDR1 is LGHNT and CDR2 is FRNRAP. V gave up 3 bases and J gave up 2 bases, with 11 bases separating them. The CDR3: CASGLRRPTYEQYF. The CDR3 DNA follows: TGTGCTAGTGGTTTAAGGCGGCCCACCTACGAGCAGTACTTC. The variable domain in full, with the rest retrieved from reference TRBV12-5 and TRBJ2-7, is DARVTQTPRHKVTEMGQEVTMRCQPILGHNTVFWYRQTMMQGLELLAYFRNRAPLDDSGMPKDRFSAEMPDATLATLKIQPSEPRDSAVYFCASGLRRPTYEQYFGPGTRLTVT.